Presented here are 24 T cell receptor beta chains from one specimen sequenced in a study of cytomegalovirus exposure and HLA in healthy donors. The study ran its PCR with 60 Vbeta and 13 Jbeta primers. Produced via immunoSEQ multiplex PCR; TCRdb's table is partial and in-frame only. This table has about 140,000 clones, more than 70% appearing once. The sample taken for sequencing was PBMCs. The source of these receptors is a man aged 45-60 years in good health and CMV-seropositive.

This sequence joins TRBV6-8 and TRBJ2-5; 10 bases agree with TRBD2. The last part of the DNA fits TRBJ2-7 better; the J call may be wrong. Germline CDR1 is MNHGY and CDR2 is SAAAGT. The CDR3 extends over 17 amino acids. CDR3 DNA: TGTGCCAGCAGTTACGTAGGAGTAGCGGGGGGCAGATACGAGCAGTACTTC. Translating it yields CASSYVGVAGGRYEQYF.

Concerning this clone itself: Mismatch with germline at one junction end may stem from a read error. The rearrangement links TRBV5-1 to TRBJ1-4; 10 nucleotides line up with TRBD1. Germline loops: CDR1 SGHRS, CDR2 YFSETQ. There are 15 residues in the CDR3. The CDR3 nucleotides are TGTGCCAGCAGCCCCAGGACAGGGGGGGAGGAAAAACTGTTTTTT. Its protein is CASSPRTGGEEKLFF.

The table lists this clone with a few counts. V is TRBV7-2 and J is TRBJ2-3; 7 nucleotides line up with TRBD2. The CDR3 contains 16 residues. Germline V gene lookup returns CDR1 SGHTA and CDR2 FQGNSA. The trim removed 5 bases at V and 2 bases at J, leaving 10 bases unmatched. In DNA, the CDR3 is TGTGCCAGCAGCCCAAACCCTCTAGCGGCCACAGATACGCAGTATTTT. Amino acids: CASSPNPLAATDTQYF. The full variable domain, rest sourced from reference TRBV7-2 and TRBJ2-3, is GAGVSQSPSNKVTEKGKDVELRCDPISGHTALYWYRQSLGQGLEFLIYFQGNSAPDKSGLPSDRFSAERTGGSVSTLTIQRTQQEDSAVYLCASSPNPLAATDTQYFGPGTRLTVL.

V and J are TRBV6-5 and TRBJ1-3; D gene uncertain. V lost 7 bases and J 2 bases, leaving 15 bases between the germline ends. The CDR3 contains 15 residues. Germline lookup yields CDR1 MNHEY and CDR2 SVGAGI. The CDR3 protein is CASTDGRVAGNTIYF. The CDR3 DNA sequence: TGTGCCAGCACCGACGGGAGGGTAGCTGGAAACACCATATATTTT.

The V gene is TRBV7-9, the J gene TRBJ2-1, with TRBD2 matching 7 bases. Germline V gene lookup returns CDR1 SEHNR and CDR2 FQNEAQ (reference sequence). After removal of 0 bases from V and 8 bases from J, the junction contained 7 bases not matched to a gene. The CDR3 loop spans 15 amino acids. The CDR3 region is CASSLAPAGSHEQFF. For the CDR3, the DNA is TGTGCCAGCAGCTTAGCCCCAGCGGGGTCCCATGAGCAGTTCTTC.

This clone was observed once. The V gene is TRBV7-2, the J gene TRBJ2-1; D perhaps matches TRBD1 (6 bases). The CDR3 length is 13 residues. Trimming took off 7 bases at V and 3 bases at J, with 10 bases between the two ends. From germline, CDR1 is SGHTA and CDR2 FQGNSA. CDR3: CASTPGHYNEQFF. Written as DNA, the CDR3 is TGTGCCAGCACCCCGGGACACTACAATGAGCAGTTCTTC.

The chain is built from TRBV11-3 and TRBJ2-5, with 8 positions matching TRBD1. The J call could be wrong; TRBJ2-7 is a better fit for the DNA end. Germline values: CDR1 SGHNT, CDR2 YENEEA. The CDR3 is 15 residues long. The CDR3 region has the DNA TGTGCCAGCAGCTCCTCCGGGACAGGCTCCTACGAGCAGTACTTC. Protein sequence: CASSSSGTGSYEQYF.

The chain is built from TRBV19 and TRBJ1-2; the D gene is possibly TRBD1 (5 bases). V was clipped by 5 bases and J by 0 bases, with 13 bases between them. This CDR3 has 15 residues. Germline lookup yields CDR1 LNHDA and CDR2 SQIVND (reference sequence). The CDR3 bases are TGTGCCAGTAGTCCCCAGAAAGGGGCTAACTATGGCTACACCTTC. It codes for CASSPQKGANYGYTF.

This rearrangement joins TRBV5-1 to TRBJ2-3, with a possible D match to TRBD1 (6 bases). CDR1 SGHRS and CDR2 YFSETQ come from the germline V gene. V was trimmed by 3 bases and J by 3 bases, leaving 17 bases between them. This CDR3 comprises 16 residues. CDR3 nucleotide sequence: TGCGCCAGCAGCTCGGATGGGCCCAGGGGAACAGATACGCAGTATTTT. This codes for CASSSDGPRGTDTQYF.

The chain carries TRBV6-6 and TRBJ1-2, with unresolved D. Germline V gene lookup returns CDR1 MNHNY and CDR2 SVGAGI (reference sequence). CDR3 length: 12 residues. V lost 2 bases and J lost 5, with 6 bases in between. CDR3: CASSYGEYGYTF. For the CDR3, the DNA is TGTGCCAGCAGTTACGGGGAGTATGGCTACACCTTC.

CDR3 amino acids: CASRGLSGANVLTF. The CDR3 bases are TGTGCCAGCAGGGGACTTTCCGGGGCCAACGTCCTGACTTTC. The rearrangement joins TRBV2 to TRBJ2-6; TRBD2 might be the D (6 bases). V lost 6 bases and J 4 bases, leaving 10 bases between the germline ends. Germline lookup yields CDR1 SNHLY and CDR2 FYNNEI. This CDR3 contains 14 residues.

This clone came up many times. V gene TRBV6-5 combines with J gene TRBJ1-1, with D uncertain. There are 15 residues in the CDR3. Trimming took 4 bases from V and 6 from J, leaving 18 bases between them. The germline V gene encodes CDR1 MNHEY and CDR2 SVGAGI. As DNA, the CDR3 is TGTGCCAGCAGTTCTCACTCAGCGGCTGGGGCTGAAGCTTTCTTT. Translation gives CASSSHSAAGAEAFF.

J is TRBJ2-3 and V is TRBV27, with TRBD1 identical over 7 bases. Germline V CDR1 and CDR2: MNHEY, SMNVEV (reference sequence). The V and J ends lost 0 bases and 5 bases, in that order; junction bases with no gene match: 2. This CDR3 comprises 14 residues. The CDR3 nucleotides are TGTGCCAGCAGTTTATCAAGGGGGCGAGATACGCAGTATTTT. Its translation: CASSLSRGRDTQYF.

The CDR3 spells CASSPQDSGSEEQYF. The CDR3 DNA follows: TGTGCCAGCAGCCCCCAAGATAGCGGGAGCGAAGAGCAGTACTTC. V is TRBV4-2 and J is TRBJ2-7; TRBD2 aligns across 9 bases. This CDR3 is 15 amino acids long. The V gene end was trimmed by 4 bases and the J gene end by 7 bases; junction bases not matched to a gene: 11. Germline CDR1 is LGHNA and CDR2 is YNFKEQ.

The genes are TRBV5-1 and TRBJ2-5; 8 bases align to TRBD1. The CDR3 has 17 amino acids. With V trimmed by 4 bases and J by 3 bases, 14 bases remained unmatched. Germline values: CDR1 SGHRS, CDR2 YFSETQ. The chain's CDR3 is CASSQLVTGAIKETQYF. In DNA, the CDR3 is TGCGCCAGCAGCCAGCTGGTGACAGGGGCTATTAAAGAGACCCAGTACTTC.

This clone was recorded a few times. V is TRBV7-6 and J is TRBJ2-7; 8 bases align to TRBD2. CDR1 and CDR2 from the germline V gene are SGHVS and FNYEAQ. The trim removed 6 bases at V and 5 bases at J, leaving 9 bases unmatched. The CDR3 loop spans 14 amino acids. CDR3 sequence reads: CASRKESGRDEQYF. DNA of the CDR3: TGTGCCAGCAGAAAGGAGAGCGGGAGAGACGAGCAGTACTTC.

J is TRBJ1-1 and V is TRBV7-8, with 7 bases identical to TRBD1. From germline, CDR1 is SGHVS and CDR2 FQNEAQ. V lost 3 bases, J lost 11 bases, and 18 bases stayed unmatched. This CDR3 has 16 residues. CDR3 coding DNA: TGTGCCAGCAGCTTGACCCCGGGGACAGCAACTCGAGGGGCTTTCTTT. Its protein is CASSLTPGTATRGAFF. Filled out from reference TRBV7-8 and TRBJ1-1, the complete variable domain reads GAGVSQSPRYKVAKRGQDVALRCDPISGHVSLFWYQQALGQGPEFLTYFQNEAQLDKSGLPSDRFFAERPEGSVSTLKIQRTQQEDSAVYLCASSLTPGTATRGAFFGQGTRLTVV.

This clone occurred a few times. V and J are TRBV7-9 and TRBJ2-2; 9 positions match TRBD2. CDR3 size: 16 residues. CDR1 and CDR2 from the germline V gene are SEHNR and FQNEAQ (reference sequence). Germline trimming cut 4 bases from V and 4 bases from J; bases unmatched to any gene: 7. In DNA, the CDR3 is TGTGCCAGCAGCTCCAGTAGCGGGAGTGTCACCGGGGAGCTGTTTTTT. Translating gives CASSSSSGSVTGELFF.

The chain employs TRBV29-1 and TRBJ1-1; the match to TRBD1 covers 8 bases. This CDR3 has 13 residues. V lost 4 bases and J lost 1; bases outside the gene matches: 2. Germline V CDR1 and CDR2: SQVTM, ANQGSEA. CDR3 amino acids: CSVGQGQNTEAFF. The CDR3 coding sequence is TGCAGCGTTGGACAGGGGCAGAACACTGAAGCTTTCTTT. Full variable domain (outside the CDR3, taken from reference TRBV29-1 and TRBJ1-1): SAVISQKPSRDICQRGTSLTIQCQVDSQVTMMFWYRQQPGQSLTLIATANQGSEATYESGFVIDKFPISRPNLTFSTLTVSNMSPEDSSIYLCSVGQGQNTEAFFGQGTRLTVV.

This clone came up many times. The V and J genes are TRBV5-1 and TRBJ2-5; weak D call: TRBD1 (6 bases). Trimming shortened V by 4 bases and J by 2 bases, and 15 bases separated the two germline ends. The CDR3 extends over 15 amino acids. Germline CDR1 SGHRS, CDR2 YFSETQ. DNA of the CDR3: TGCGCCAGCAGCATGCAACCAGGGGCTCAAGAGACCCAGTACTTC. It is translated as CASSMQPGAQETQYF. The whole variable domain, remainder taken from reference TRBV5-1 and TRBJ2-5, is KAGVTQTPRYLIKTRGQQVTLSCSPISGHRSVSWYQQTPGQGLQFLFEYFSETQRNKGNFPGRFSGRQFSNSRSEMNVSTLELGDSALYLCASSMQPGAQETQYFGPGTRLLVL.

The CDR3 loop reads CASSMGGDWHQETQYF. The CDR3 DNA is TGTGCCAGCAGCATGGGGGGGGATTGGCACCAAGAGACCCAGTACTTC. V and J are TRBV9 and TRBJ2-5; TRBD2 agrees at 7 bases. CDR1 SGDLS and CDR2 YYNGEE come from the germline V gene. V trimming: 4 bases; J trimming: 0 bases; junction bases outside the gene matches: 9. CDR3 length: 16 residues.

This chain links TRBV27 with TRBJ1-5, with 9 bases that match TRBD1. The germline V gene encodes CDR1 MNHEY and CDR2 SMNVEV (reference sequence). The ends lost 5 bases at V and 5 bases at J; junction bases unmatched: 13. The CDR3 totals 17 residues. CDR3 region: CASSRRQGDHLDQPQHF. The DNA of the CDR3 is TGTGCCAGCAGTCGGCGACAGGGGGATCACCTGGATCAGCCCCAGCATTTT.

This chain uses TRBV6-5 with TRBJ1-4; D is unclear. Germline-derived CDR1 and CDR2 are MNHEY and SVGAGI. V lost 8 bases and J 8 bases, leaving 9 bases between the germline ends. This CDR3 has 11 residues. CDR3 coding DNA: TGTGCCAGCGGCCCCAGGGAAAAACTGTTTTTT. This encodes CASGPREKLFF.

CDR3 nucleotide sequence: TGTGCCAGCAGCCCCAGGGGGCCGGATACGCAGTATTTT. Translated, it gives CASSPRGPDTQYF. J is TRBJ2-3 and V is TRBV7-9; 8 nucleotides align to TRBD1. Trimming at V came to 5 bases and at J to 6 bases, leaving 4 bases not matched to a gene. The CDR3 consists of 13 residues. CDR1 and CDR2 (germline): SEHNR, FQNEAQ (reference sequence).